This T cell receptor (beta chain) was recovered during a study of PD-L1 blockade in urothelial cancer. Study as a whole: Blood drawn 3 weeks (second dose) and 6 weeks after treatment start was analyzed.

This clone was counted once. What it binds is not known. Patients had urothelial carcinoma that was locally advanced or metastatic. Each patient contributed between 1 and 8 total time points of blood mononuclear cells, pretreatment and during treatment. The CDR3 sequence is 17 residues long. Per germline, CDR1 MNHEY and CDR2 SMNVEV (reference sequence). Trimming cost V 5 bases and J 3 bases; bases outside gene matches: 15. Study-wide findings and caveats: Pretreatment peripheral blood TCR clonality that fell below the median predicted better survival among the patients studied.

Only in-frame clones appear in the TCRdb table, and some are missing; sequencing was by immunoSEQ multiplex PCR. The repertoire holds some 77,000 clones, with about 85% as singletons. This receptor was taken from a woman in her 70s with urothelial cancer. The specimen comprised PBMCs, sampled around atezolizumab (anti-PD-L1) treatment. The gene calls are TRBV27 and TRBJ1-2; 7 nucleotides agree with TRBD1. The CDR3 coding sequence is TGTGCCAGCAGTCCCTACTCACAGGGGCGCCCCGACTATGGCTACACCTTC. Translating gives CASSPYSQGRPDYGYTF.